Following are 9 T cell receptor beta chains from one sample sequenced in a study of cytomegalovirus exposure and HLA in healthy donors. A multiplex PCR was run with 60 Vbeta primers and 13 Jbeta primers. Produced via immunoSEQ multiplex PCR; TCRdb's table is partial and in-frame only. The table includes about 200,000 clones, around four fifths detected once. The sequenced material came from PBMCs. The receptors originated from a woman in her thirties or forties in good health and CMV-seronegative.

V usage is TRBV2 and J usage is TRBJ2-5, with TRBD1 matching 8 bases. Germline lookup yields CDR1 SNHLY and CDR2 FYNNEI. The ends lost 0 bases at V and 5 bases at J; junction bases unmatched: 8. This CDR3 spans 16 amino acids. CDR3 residues: CASSEALQGQAETQYF. DNA for the CDR3: TGTGCCAGCAGTGAAGCGCTTCAGGGACAGGCGGAGACCCAGTACTTC.

The chain uses TRBV19 and TRBJ1-4; 7 bases map to TRBD1. CDR1 is LNHDA and CDR2 is SQIVND in the germline V gene (reference sequence). The CDR3 extends over 15 amino acids. After removal of 1 base from V and 12 bases from J, the junction contained 11 bases not matched to a gene. The CDR3 protein is CASSIGGTAHFELFF. CDR3 nucleotide sequence: TGTGCCAGTAGTATAGGGGGGACAGCGCACTTCGAACTGTTTTTT.

V and J are TRBV6-5 and TRBJ2-5, with D possibly matching TRBD2 (6 bases). The J call may be mistaken, given a closer DNA end match to TRBJ2-7. CDR3 length: 16 amino acids. Germline V gene sequence: CDR1 MNHEY, CDR2 SVGAGI. The DNA for the CDR3 is TGTGCCAGCAGTTACTCGACGGCTAGCGTTACCTACGAGCAGTACTTC. Protein: CASSYSTASVTYEQYF.

V gene TRBV18 combines with J gene TRBJ1-1; D is undetermined. The CDR3 runs to 15 residues. The V gene lost 3 bases and the J gene lost 6 bases, with 17 bases spanning the gap. Germline lookup yields CDR1 KGHSH and CDR2 LQKENI. The CDR3 nucleotides are TGTGCCAGCTCACCGCGCGACACAGCAATAGCTGAAGCTTTCTTT. This codes for CASSPRDTAIAEAFF.

A word on this clone: At one end the junction does not follow the germline gene, possibly because of a read error. The chain couples TRBV9 to TRBJ2-5; 7 bases agree with TRBD2. Germline V gene lookup returns CDR1 SGDLS and CDR2 YYNGEE. The CDR3 spans 12 residues. CDR3 DNA sequence: TGTGCCAGCAGCGCGAGCGGGGTGCATCAAAACTTC. Its translation is CASSASGVHQNF.

The chain combines TRBV30 with TRBJ1-5, with D perhaps TRBD1 (5 bases). V was shortened by 5 bases and J by 5 bases, with 16 bases between the two germline ends. The CDR3 has 14 amino acids. Germline-derived CDR1 and CDR2 are GTSNPN and SVGIG (reference sequence). The CDR3 here is CAWRNGGTHQPQHF. CDR3 nucleotide sequence: TGTGCCTGGCGGAATGGGGGGACCCATCAGCCCCAGCATTTT.

The chain recombines TRBV30 with TRBJ1-5, with 10 nucleotides matching TRBD1. V gave up 1 base and J gave up 3 bases; unmatched junction bases: 6. Germline loops: CDR1 GTSNPN, CDR2 SVGIG (reference sequence). The CDR3 sequence is 16 residues long. The CDR3 nucleotides read TGTGCCTGGAGTGCCCTGGACAGGGGGGTCAATCAGCCCCAGCATTTT. Translated: CAWSALDRGVNQPQHF.

This clone occurred a few times. This sequence joins TRBV30 and TRBJ2-7, with 10 bases fitting TRBD1. The CDR3 extends over 14 amino acids. The ends lost 0 bases at V and 2 bases at J; junction bases unmatched: 1. Germline CDR1 and CDR2: GTSNPN and SVGIG (reference sequence). The DNA for the CDR3 is TGTGCCTGGAGTGTGGGACAGGGGCCCTACGAGCAGTACTTC. Its protein is CAWSVGQGPYEQYF.

The chain links TRBV13 to TRBJ2-1; 13 positions match TRBD2. CDR3 length: 17 residues. Germline-derived CDR1 and CDR2 are PRHDT and FYEKMQ (reference sequence). V lost 4 bases and J lost 9; bases outside the gene matches: 12. The CDR3 sequence is CASSYWTSGSINGEQFF. Written as DNA, the CDR3 is TGTGCCAGCAGCTACTGGACTAGCGGGAGTATAAACGGTGAGCAGTTCTTC.